The entry below gives a single T cell receptor beta chain sequence along with its context. Its antigen is as yet unknown. The CDR3 runs 16 residues. J was trimmed by 0 bases and V by 3 bases; bases with no gene match: 5. The germline gives CDR1 SGDLS, CDR2 YYNGEE. The PCR employed 60 Vbeta primers together with 13 Jbeta primers. Sequencing was performed with immunoSEQ multiplex PCR; in TCRdb, only in-frame clones are kept and a portion is missing. The sample carries about 190,000 clones, more than 75% recorded once. These data come from a study of cytomegalovirus exposure and HLA in healthy donors. General study findings and limits: A later look showed TCR association rates differing by HLA locus, highest for DRB1 and lowest for HLA-C. Later examination showed HLA-associated TCR beta chains had greater clonal expansion than equally common others. Some public TCRs appeared in many individuals, while most sequences were rare. Later analysis associated a missense DCLRE1C variant with TCR beta V- and J-gene trimming.

This chain joins TRBV9 and TRBJ2-3; 9 nucleotides agree with TRBD1. The receptor was isolated from a woman aged 45-59 years in good health and CMV-seropositive. The sample was PBMCs. The CDR3 coding sequence is TGTGCCAGCAGCGGAAACAGGGGGCCTAGCACAGATACGCAGTATTTT. This gives the protein CASSGNRGPSTDTQYF.